Listed below are T cell receptor beta chains from one sample, sequenced in a study of regulatory T cells in long-lasting Graves disease. TCRdb called the multiplex PCR reads again in MiXCR, with one record for every CDR3 protein. Among 300,000 to 400,000 distinct CDR3 sequences listed, about 18% were seen once. The specimen comprised peripheral blood mononuclear cells (PBMCs), sampled at new diagnosis, from a patient treated with antithyroid drugs. The receptors stem from a female donor with Graves disease. CDR3s include the opening cysteine and the closing phenylalanine or tryptophan. D genes are given only for firm matches. Clone size is not always given. Where it is, it says once, few, many or a class for expanded clones.

many	TRBV27	.	TRBJ1-4	TGTGCCAGCAGTTTCGGGATTCGGGCTGAAAAACTGTTTTTT	CASSFGIRAEKLFF
.	TRBV7-9	TRBD2	TRBJ2-7	TGTGCCACCTCCAGGATAGGGACTAGCGGCCCCTACGAGCAGTACTTC	CATSRIGTSGPYEQYF
many	TRBV12-3/TRBV12-4	TRBD2	TRBJ2-1	TGTGCCAGCAGACAAGGGACTAGCAGCTACAATGAGCAGTTCTTC	CASRQGTSSYNEQFF
once	TRBV28	.	TRBJ2-5	TGTGCCAGCAGTTTGGATGGACCAGGGAAACAAGAGACCCAGTACTTC	CASSLDGPGKQETQYF
many	TRBV6-1	.	TRBJ1-4	TGTGCCAGCAGCAGAGAAGGGATAAACGGTGAAAAACTGTTTTTT	CASSREGINGEKLFF
.	TRBV7-2	.	TRBJ2-3	TGTGCCAGCAGCTACTCCGGGACCGGCACAGATACGCAGTATTTT	CASSYSGTGTDTQYF
few	TRBV10-3	TRBD2	TRBJ2-2	TGTGCCATCAGTGAGTTCGGACTAGCGGGCACCGCGAACACCGGGGAGCTGTTTTTT	CAISEFGLAGTANTGELFF
many	TRBV20-1	.	TRBJ2-3	TGCAGTGCTAGAGATGCGCATACGCAGTATTTT	CSARDAHTQYF
many	TRBV19	TRBD1	TRBJ1-1	TGTGCCAGTAGTATACGCTCAGGGGGTATGAACACTGAAGCTTTCTTT	CASSIRSGGMNTEAFF
many	TRBV2	.	TRBJ2-7	TGTGCCAGCAAAGAGAGCAGACCTTCCTACGAGCAGTACTTC	CASKESRPSYEQYF